This T cell receptor beta chain was sequenced during a study of identical twins (dated by TCRdb to about 2016). Notes on the research overall: To test whether fetal clonotypes persist, this study deep-sequenced TCR alpha and beta repertoires from monozygotic twins, from unrelated adults of various ages, and from cord blood. Replicate twin experiments were performed at different times using different library preparation protocols to rule out contamination.

Only healthy Caucasian donors were included. Three pairs of female monozygotic twins, all aged roughly 18 to 29 years, were included in the twin cohort. Miltenyi CD45RO+ enrichment and human naive T-cell isolation kits were used to isolate memory (CD45RO+) and naive T cells from PBMC. In this sample, this clonotype turned up a few times. Its target antigen remains unknown. No much larger clone exists at a distance of one base, and base qualities are not known. The library came from 5' RACE. TCRdb records Illumina HiSeq 2000 as the sequencer. Template switching introduced a universal primer binding site; the final cDNA contained a unique molecular identifier, enabling accurate counting of TCR cDNA molecules. Specific primers in the conserved constant-segment region were used to synthesize first-strand cDNA for TCR alpha and beta chains. To control for contamination, every cDNA library carried two barcodes: a SMART-Mk sample barcode plus Illumina barcodes. Two successive PCR steps introduced TruSeq adapter sequences along with Illumina sample barcodes. The TCR alpha and beta cDNA libraries were sequenced on the Illumina HiSeq platform using custom primers. From the authors' description of their analysis: Raw reads were processed with MiGEC to extract unique molecular identifiers, and MiXCR was used to determine CDR3 positions. Recombination models were inferred per individual with the repgenHMM and IGoR tools using an EM algorithm. The analysis of shared clonotypes was done with the tcR package in R, with sharing normalized by the product of cloneset sizes. Out-of-frame nonproductive sequences were analyzed to study raw recombination free of thymic and clonal selection effects. TCRdb itself trimmed the public reads at Q25 with fastp, ran MiXCR and retained productive beta chains. Each entry is one CDR3 protein sequence, shown with its most common DNA and genes. It is TCRdb's table, rather than the study itself, that gives the V and J calls and clone size. This sample is represented by under 300,000 distinct CDR3 sequences; about 12% of them were singletons. Clones ranked in the top ten supply roughly 4% of the sample.

The investigation overall reported the following: In monozygotic twins, recombination models systematically underestimated out-of-frame TCR alpha sharing, but the models matched the sharing seen between unrelated individuals. The excess sharing between twins in beta out-of-frame sequences was weaker because fewer shared sequences reduced the signal-to-noise ratio. Zero-insertion analyses could be partly confounded by invariant T cells such as MAIT and iNKT, though diverse VJ usage argued against such confounding for most clonotypes. Fewer insertions were carried by abundant cord blood beta clonotypes; a weaker similar trend was observed in young adult naive repertoires, while no such trend was observed in memory repertoires. Compared with coincidental sharing between unrelated individuals, out-of-frame TCR alpha sequences shared between twins showed an excess of sequences with low generation probability. Because the same donors could not be followed over many years, the conclusions relied on cross-sectional statistical analysis.

From the germline V gene (reference sequence), CDR1 is MNHEY and CDR2 is SMNVEV. V lost 7 bases and J lost 1 base, and the count of bases not matched to a germline gene is 7. Its CDR3 holds 15 amino acids, cysteine through phenylalanine. The CDR3 DNA has 45 bases and is translated from base 1. The sample also formed part of further work on yellow fever vaccine responses in identical twins. Drawing on the second study: According to the authors, in identical twins the way T cells responded to vaccination appeared partly convergent and partly personalized. The study precisely tracked vaccine-responding T cell clones in identical twins.

This receptor was obtained from a woman younger than 30 in good health. The chain was built from TRBV27 and TRBJ2-1, with 7 bases in between that match TRBD1. The sample was memory (CD45RO+) T cells sorted from blood. This sample's cell subset or site label indicates: CD45RO+ enriched T cells. Here the CDR3 is given as CASTKPRGSYNEQFF. The DNA sequence is given as TGTGCCAGCACCAAACCCAGGGGGTCCTACAATGAGCAGTTCTTC.